This record concerns one TCR beta chain sequence. The source of the sample is a study of PD-1 blockade in classical Hodgkin lymphoma. Libraries were prepared by immunoSEQ multiplex PCR; TCRdb keeps only in-frame clonotypes and omits some of them. The sample carries 25,000 to 35,000 clones, under 75% recorded once. The patients all showed relapse after autologous stem cell transplantation, while their brentuximab vedotin exposure varied. The receptor was derived from a human donor with classical Hodgkin lymphoma. The input for sequencing was peripheral blood mononuclear cells (PBMCs), taken before the second cycle of nivolumab.

The CDR3 region has the DNA TGTGCCAGCAGCTTAGCGGGGGGGCACGGAGACACCGGGGAGCTGTTTTTT. Its protein product is CASSLAGGHGDTGELFF. The V and J genes are TRBV7-8 and TRBJ2-2; perhaps TRBD2 as D (7 bases). CDR3 length: 17 residues. V lost 0 bases and J 3 bases, leaving 14 bases between the germline ends. CDR1 is SGHVS, CDR2 FQNEAQ, per germline.